This T cell receptor (beta chain) was captured in a study of blood T cell repertoires in COVID-19. Study in general: Specimens from acute and convalescent COVID-19 originated in the United States, Italy and Spain.

Seattle patients were enrolled during active infection and followed longitudinally. The CDR3 covers 17 residues. The V end lost 0 bases, the J end lost 0 bases, and 15 bases lay between the germline ends. From germline, CDR1 is LGHNA and CDR2 YNFKEQ. The method was immunoSEQ multiplex PCR; TCRdb's version includes in-frame clones alone and lacks a portion of them. Here the sample spans 250,000 to 300,000 clones, roughly 86% being singletons. V gene TRBV4-2 combines with J gene TRBJ2-7, with TRBD2 as a possible D gene (6 bases). This sequence originates from a woman aged 30 to 39 with COVID-19, enrolled during active disease. The sample was peripheral blood. The CDR3 sequence is CASSQDINRDFSYEQYF. The CDR3 DNA follows: TGTGCCAGCAGCCAAGATATAAACCGGGACTTCTCCTACGAGCAGTACTTC.